Given below is one T cell receptor beta chain in context. This sample was included in a study of blood T cell repertoires in COVID-19. The wider study: Samples came from the United States, Italy and Spain, spanning acute and convalescent COVID-19. The analysed material was cDNA or gDNA that came from T cells, B-cell-depleted T cells, or PBMCs.

After removal of 1 base from V and 5 bases from J, the junction contained 9 bases not matched to a gene. This CDR3 is 16 amino acids long. Germline assignment: CDR1 SGHTA and CDR2 FQGNSA. Per the original data handling: Amplification of reference gene primers provided the estimated nucleated cell counts. TCRdb's table, derived via immunoSEQ multiplex PCR, lists solely in-frame clones and lacks some. V and J calls plus clone size are reproduced from that table; the DNA served to infer D and trimming. The profile shows some 200,000 clones, roughly 80% of them singletons. The chain employs TRBV7-2 and TRBJ2-5; 8 bases match TRBD1. The clonotype was recovered from a woman aged 80 or over with acute or convalescent COVID-19. Source material: peripheral blood. For the CDR3, the DNA is TGTGCCAGCAGCTTAGAGGGCTCAGGGGGCCACGAGACCCAGTACTTC. Residues: CASSLEGSGGHETQYF. Full variable domain (outside the CDR3, taken from reference TRBV7-2 and TRBJ2-5): GAGVSQSPSNKVTEKGKDVELRCDPISGHTALYWYRQSLGQGLEFLIYFQGNSAPDKSGLPSDRFSAERTGGSVSTLTIQRTQQEDSAVYLCASSLEGSGGHETQYFGPGTRLLVL.